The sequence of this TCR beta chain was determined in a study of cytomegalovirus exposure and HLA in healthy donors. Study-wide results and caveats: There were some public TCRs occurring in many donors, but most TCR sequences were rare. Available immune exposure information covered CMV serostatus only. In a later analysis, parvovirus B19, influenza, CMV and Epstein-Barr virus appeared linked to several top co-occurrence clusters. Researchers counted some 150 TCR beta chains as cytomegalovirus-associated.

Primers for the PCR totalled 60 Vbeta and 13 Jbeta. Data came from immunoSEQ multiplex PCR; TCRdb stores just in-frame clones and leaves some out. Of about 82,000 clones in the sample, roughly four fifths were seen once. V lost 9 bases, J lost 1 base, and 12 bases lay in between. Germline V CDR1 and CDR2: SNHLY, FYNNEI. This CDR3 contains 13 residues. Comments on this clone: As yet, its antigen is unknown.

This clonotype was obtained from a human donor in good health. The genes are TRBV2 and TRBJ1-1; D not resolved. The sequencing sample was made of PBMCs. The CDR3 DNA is TGTGCCAGGAGAATAGGAGCGAACACTGAAGCTTTCTTT. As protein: CARRIGANTEAFF.